The clone carrying this TCR beta chain has a handful of counts. The data are from a study of blood T cells in healthy people across ages. It was with a sample-barcoded 5' primer and a J-beta primer mix that a second PCR of roughly 7 to 12 cycles was run. TCRdb processed the 5' RACE reads anew with MiXCR; each CDR3 protein has one entry. The table has approximately 2,000,000 distinct CDR3 sequences, approximately 39% seen once. The germline V gene has CDR1 LGHDT and CDR2 YNNKEL (reference sequence). V gave up 1 base and J gave up 7 bases; unmatched junction bases: 11. The CDR3 runs to 17 residues. Sequenced material: blood. J is TRBJ2-1 and V is TRBV3-1; the match to TRBD2 covers 9 bases. The origin of this receptor is a human donor in good health. The CDR3 nucleotides read TGTGCCAGCAGCCAAGTTTTTCGCGGGAGGGCCACGAATGAGCAGTTCTTC. Encoded protein: CASSQVFRGRATNEQFF.